This TCR beta chain came from a study of regulatory T cells in long-lasting Graves disease. The TCR beta library used iRepertoire HTBI primers with Arm-PCR amplification of CDR3. Using its own MiXCR run on the multiplex PCR reads, TCRdb lists one record per CDR3 protein. This table has about 450,000 distinct CDR3 sequences, roughly 15% appearing once. The time point denotes: newly diagnosed GD, antithyroid drugs for less than 3 months. PBMCs were the source of the RNA used for TCR sequencing. The table lists this clonotype with many counts. V lost 4 bases and J 2 bases, leaving 7 bases between the germline ends. The CDR3 consists of 13 residues. Germline V gene sequence: CDR1 KGHDR, CDR2 SFDVKD. Separately, the same data were catalogued under a study of T cells in Graves' hyperthyroidism and ophthalmopathy. Per that study: The blood repertoire included most of the expanded thyroid clonotypes above 0.001.

This material consisted of peripheral blood mononuclear cells (PBMCs), taken at new diagnosis, from a patient treated with antithyroid drugs. This chain connects TRBV24-1 to TRBJ1-2; D is unresolved. The sequence was collected from a young woman with Graves disease. CDR3 amino acids: CATSEDGNYGYTF. CDR3 sequence (DNA): TGTGCCACCAGTGAGGACGGCAACTATGGCTACACCTTC.